A single sample gave rise to the 25 T cell receptor beta chains below, sequenced in a study of shared clonotypes between healthy human individuals. Using immunoSEQ multiplex PCR, the repertoire was profiled, and TCRdb retains in-frame clones only, with some absent. Of 2 million to 2.5 million clones in the sample, over 85% were seen once. The sequenced sample was naive CD4+ T cells from PBMCs. Subset indicated: CD45RA+ positively selected. These receptors were collected from a man aged 18 to 29 in good health. Some clones in this sample may be carry-over from other donors' samples.

The V and J genes are TRBV5-6 and TRBJ2-6; D not certain. The V gene's germline CDR1 is SGHDT and CDR2 YYEEEE. The length of the CDR3 is 16 residues. V gave up 3 bases and J gave up 1 base, with 11 bases separating them. CDR3 sequence: CASSSLGYSGANVLTF. As DNA, the CDR3 is TGTGCCAGCAGCTCGTTAGGATATTCTGGGGCCAACGTCCTGACTTTC.

V usage is TRBV15 and J usage is TRBJ2-1; a possible D gene is TRBD2 (5 bases). There are 11 residues in the CDR3. Trimming took off 3 bases at V and 11 bases at J, with 8 bases between the two ends. Germline assignment: CDR1 LNHNV and CDR2 YYDKDF (reference sequence). This CDR3 reads CATSREAQQFF. The CDR3 DNA is TGTGCCACCAGCAGGGAGGCGCAGCAGTTCTTC. Full variable domain (outside the CDR3, taken from reference TRBV15 and TRBJ2-1): DAMVIQNPRYQVTQFGKPVTLSCSQTLNHNVMYWYQQKSSQAPKLLFHYYDKDFNNEADTPDNFQSRRPNTSFCFLDIRSPGLGDTAMYLCATSREAQQFFGPGTRLTVL.

This chain uses TRBV2 with TRBJ1-5; 8 bases fit TRBD1. The CDR3 totals 15 residues. Germline V gene data show CDR1 as SNHLY and CDR2 as FYNNEI. V gave up 6 bases and J gave up 3 bases; unmatched junction bases: 7. The chain's CDR3 is CASSGQGVTNQPQHF. CDR3 nucleotides: TGTGCCAGCAGCGGACAGGGTGTGACCAATCAGCCCCAGCATTTT.

As to this clone: At the DNA level, this CDR3 is encoded by other sequences in the same sample as well. This chain links TRBV6-5 with TRBJ1-2; TRBD1 aligns across 8 bases. Germline CDR1 is MNHEY and CDR2 is SVGAGI. V lost 5 bases to trimming and J lost 8 bases; unmatched junction nucleotides: 10. CDR3 length: 14 residues. The chain's CDR3 is CASSPDRGGRGYTF. DNA for the CDR3: TGTGCCAGCAGTCCTGACAGGGGAGGACGAGGCTACACCTTC.

V and J are TRBV11-2 and TRBJ1-1; D is ambiguous. Germline CDR1 is SGHAT and CDR2 is FQNNGV. V was shortened by 1 base and J by 11 bases, with 17 bases between the two germline ends. The CDR3 totals 14 residues. The CDR3 spells CASSLVFRRRDAFF. In nucleotides, the CDR3 is TGTGCCAGCAGCTTAGTTTTCAGGCGACGAGATGCTTTCTTT.

This chain uses TRBV29-1 with TRBJ1-1; a possible D gene is TRBD1 (6 bases). V was pared by 4 bases and J by 1 base, with 10 bases between. The CDR3 runs to 13 residues. CDR1 is SQVTM and CDR2 is ANQGSEA in the germline V gene. The DNA for the CDR3 is TGCAGCGTTGGGGGGACACCGAACACTGAAGCTTTCTTT. Protein sequence: CSVGGTPNTEAFF.

The chain combines TRBV30 with TRBJ2-3, with 9 bases matching TRBD1. Trimming cost V 5 bases and J 0 bases; bases outside gene matches: 3. CDR1 is GTSNPN, CDR2 SVGIG, per germline (reference sequence). The CDR3 spans 14 residues. The CDR3 here is CAWGTGSSTDTQYF. As DNA, the CDR3 is TGTGCCTGGGGGACAGGGTCTAGCACAGATACGCAGTATTTT.

The rearrangement links TRBV7-9 to TRBJ2-1; D is unclear. This CDR3 is built from 17 residues. CDR1 and CDR2 from the germline V gene are SEHNR and FQNEAQ (reference sequence). The V gene lost 4 bases and the J gene lost 0 bases, with 16 bases spanning the gap. The CDR3 here is CASSYTAPGASYNEQFF. CDR3 coding DNA: TGTGCCAGCAGCTACACAGCCCCCGGCGCCTCCTACAATGAGCAGTTCTTC.

The chain has TRBV5-1 and TRBJ2-3; tentatively, D is TRBD1 (6 bases). V lost 4 bases and J lost 1, with 13 bases in between. CDR3 length: 15 amino acids. The germline CDR1 and CDR2 sequences are SGHRS and YFSETQ. CDR3 in DNA: TGCGCCAGCAGCGCCGCCAGGGGCGGCACAGATACGCAGTATTTT. Its translation is CASSAARGGTDTQYF.

This clone was observed once. The gene calls are TRBV11-3 and TRBJ2-2, with D possibly called TRBD1 or TRBD2 (6 bases each). Looked up from germline, CDR1 is SGHNT and CDR2 is YENEEA. V was pared by 4 bases and J by 4 bases, with 16 bases between. The CDR3 sequence is 16 residues long. CDR3 protein: CASSSPPGAFTGELFF. In DNA form, the CDR3 reads TGTGCCAGCAGCTCCCCCCCGGGGGCCTTCACCGGGGAGCTGTTTTTT.

Concerning this clone itself: Relative to the germline gene, one junction end is altered; a read error may explain this. This rearrangement joins TRBV30 to TRBJ1-5, with unresolved D. This CDR3 region has 12 residues. Germline lookup yields CDR1 GTSNPN and CDR2 SVGIG (reference sequence). DNA of the CDR3: TGTGCCTGGAGTTCTTATCAGCAGCTCCAGCATTTT. Protein: CAWSSYQQLQHF.

As for this clone: The identical CDR3 is also encoded by other nucleotide sequences in the sample. This chain uses TRBV5-1 with TRBJ2-2, with 10 nucleotides matching TRBD2. V trimming: 2 bases; J trimming: 8 bases; junction bases outside the gene matches: 6. The CDR3 consists of 15 residues. The germline gives CDR1 SGHRS, CDR2 YFSETQ. The CDR3, as DNA: TGCGCCAGCAGCTTTCTAGCGGGAGAAGCTGGGGAGCTGTTTTTT. Translating it yields CASSFLAGEAGELFF.

This clone was seen just once. V gene TRBV4-3 combines with J gene TRBJ2-7, with 8 bases lining up with TRBD1. CDR1 is LGHNA and CDR2 is YSLEER in the germline V gene. Trimming cost V 0 bases and J 1 base; bases outside gene matches: 23. The CDR3 extends over 22 amino acids. The CDR3 nucleotides read TGCGCCAGCAGCCAAGAGCACTTTTACAGGACAGGGTTCCGAAAGAGGTCCTACGAGCAGTACTTC. Its translation is CASSQEHFYRTGFRKRSYEQYF.

V and J are TRBV30 and TRBJ2-7; no clear D gene. This CDR3 has 15 amino acids. V lost 6 bases, J lost 4 bases, and 22 bases lay in between. Germline V gene data show CDR1 as GTSNPN and CDR2 as SVGIG (reference sequence). The CDR3 DNA sequence: TGTGCCTGCTCAAAGGCGAGTCGACGGTCGTACGAGCAGTACTTC. Its translation is CACSKASRRSYEQYF. Using reference TRBV30 and TRBJ2-7 for the parts outside the CDR3, the full variable domain is SQTIHQWPATLVQPVGSPLSLECTVEGTSNPNLYWYRQAAGRGLQLLFYSVGIGQISSEVPQNLSASRPQDRQFILSSKKLLLSDSGFYLCACSKASRRSYEQYFGPGTRLTVT.

This chain uses TRBV5-1 with TRBJ1-1; the D is unclear. The CDR3 contains 17 residues. Germline loops: CDR1 SGHRS, CDR2 YFSETQ. V was trimmed by 2 bases and J by 0 bases, leaving 17 bases between them. CDR3 sequence: CASSFNHVPGLNTEAFF. In nucleotides, the CDR3 is TGCGCCAGCAGCTTCAATCACGTTCCAGGCTTGAACACTGAAGCTTTCTTT.

This sequence joins TRBV7-2 and TRBJ2-5; D may match TRBD1 or TRBD2 (5 bases each). The germline gives CDR1 SGHTA, CDR2 FQGNSA. V gave up 1 base and J gave up 5 bases, with 11 bases separating them. The length of the CDR3 is 14 residues. The CDR3 DNA is TGTGCCAGCAGCTTAGGGGGGTACGATGAGACCCAGTACTTC. As protein: CASSLGGYDETQYF.

The rearrangement joins TRBV6-5 to TRBJ1-1; D is unresolved. The CDR3 runs 16 residues. CDR1 and CDR2 (germline): MNHEY, SVGAGI. V lost 2 bases, J lost 4 bases, and 17 bases lay in between. The CDR3 DNA follows: TGTGCCAGCAGTTACGTGGTTGGGTTTCAGGTCACTGAAGCTTTCTTT. Translated, it gives CASSYVVGFQVTEAFF.

The gene calls are TRBV9 and TRBJ1-4; D might be TRBD1 (5 bases). This CDR3 is built from 14 residues. V was shortened by 5 bases and J by 2 bases, with 10 bases between the two germline ends. CDR1 is SGDLS and CDR2 is YYNGEE in the germline V gene. In nucleotides, the CDR3 is TGTGCCAGCAGTTTGACAGATACTAATGAAAAACTGTTTTTT. This gives the protein CASSLTDTNEKLFF.

The CDR3 spells CASLPAAPAPYEQYF. The CDR3 coding sequence is TGTGCCAGCTTACCGGCCGCCCCAGCACCCTACGAGCAGTACTTC. J is TRBJ2-7 and V is TRBV28; D remains ambiguous. There are 15 residues in the CDR3. Trimming removed 8 bases from V and 2 bases from J, with 19 bases in between. Germline V lookup: CDR1 MDHEN, CDR2 SYDVKM.

The sample holds one count of this clone. This chain connects TRBV28 to TRBJ1-2; D remains unclear. CDR1 and CDR2 (germline): MDHEN, SYDVKM. This CDR3 contains 16 residues. Deletions cut 5 bases from V and 3 bases from J, with 19 bases between. CDR3 loop: CASSTRTVRGDYGYTF. CDR3 nucleotides: TGTGCCAGCAGTACCAGGACGGTCCGGGGAGACTATGGCTACACCTTC.

This sequence joins TRBV7-2 and TRBJ2-1; D call uncertain. CDR1 SGHTA and CDR2 FQGNSA come from the germline V gene. The CDR3 covers 11 residues. Trimming left V 4 bases short and J 8 bases short, with 6 bases between. The CDR3 sequence: CASSSLYEQFF. CDR3 sequence (DNA): TGTGCCAGCAGCTCCCTATATGAGCAGTTCTTC.

The V call is TRBV11-2, the J call TRBJ2-7; 10 bases are a match to TRBD2. Germline V lookup: CDR1 SGHAT, CDR2 FQNNGV. The CDR3 has 16 residues. The V and J ends lost 6 bases and 2 bases, in that order; junction bases with no gene match: 10. The CDR3 DNA follows: TGTGCCAGCAGTCAAATTAGCGGGACTAGCGCCTACGAGCAGTACTTC. Residues: CASSQISGTSAYEQYF.

V gene TRBV29-1 combines with J gene TRBJ1-1; TRBD1 matches 11 bases. The CDR3 is 13 residues long. Germline CDR1 SQVTM, CDR2 ANQGSEA. The trim removed 6 bases at V and 4 bases at J, leaving 4 bases unmatched. The CDR3 DNA sequence: TGCAGCGTCGTGGGACAGGGGGTCACTGAAGCTTTCTTT. Its translation is CSVVGQGVTEAFF.

J is TRBJ2-7 and V is TRBV5-1; D might be TRBD2 (6 bases). Germline V gives CDR1 SGHRS, CDR2 YFSETQ. CDR3 length: 16 residues. Trimming took 0 bases from V and 1 from J, leaving 14 bases between them. This chain's CDR3 is CASSLGRAEGSYEQYF. In nucleotides, the CDR3 is TGCGCCAGCAGCTTGGGAAGGGCGGAGGGGTCCTACGAGCAGTACTTC. The full variable domain, its missing parts supplied by reference TRBV5-1 and TRBJ2-7, is KAGVTQTPRYLIKTRGQQVTLSCSPISGHRSVSWYQQTPGQGLQFLFEYFSETQRNKGNFPGRFSGRQFSNSRSEMNVSTLELGDSALYLCASSLGRAEGSYEQYFGPGTRLTVT.

This chain joins TRBV9 and TRBJ1-2; possibly TRBD1 for D (5 bases). The V end was cut by 1 base, the J end by 8 bases, with 12 bases between. The CDR3 runs 13 residues. Germline V gene lookup returns CDR1 SGDLS and CDR2 YYNGEE. The DNA for the CDR3 is TGTGCCAGCAGCGTATTATCAGGGTTCGGCTACACCTTC. It encodes CASSVLSGFGYTF. The full variable domain, in which reference TRBV9 and TRBJ1-2 provide the parts outside the CDR3, is DSGVTQTPKHLITATGQRVTLRCSPRSGDLSVYWYQQSLDQGLQFLIQYYNGEERAKGNILERFSAQQFPDLHSELNLSSLELGDSALYFCASSVLSGFGYTFGSGTRLTVV.